A single sample is the source of the 8 T cell receptor beta chains below, sequenced in a study of blood T cell repertoires in COVID-19. Sequencing was performed with immunoSEQ multiplex PCR; in TCRdb, only in-frame clones are kept and a portion is missing. The profile shows fewer than 350,000 clones, 65% to 90% of them singletons. The sequenced sample was peripheral blood. These receptors originate from a woman between 55 and 75 years old with active or convalescent COVID-19.

This chain connects TRBV7-9 to TRBJ1-2, with 7 bases that match TRBD1. With 5 bases clipped from V and 4 bases from J, the junction kept 10 bases outside the gene matches. Germline CDR1 and CDR2: SEHNR and FQNEAQ (reference sequence). The CDR3 contains 15 residues. CDR3 sequence (DNA): TGTGCCAGCAGCATTGGACAGGCCCCCAGCTATGGCTACACCTTC. Translating gives CASSIGQAPSYGYTF.

The chain couples TRBV30 to TRBJ1-6; no clear D gene. The CDR3 consists of 13 residues. V was cut by 3 bases and J by 7 bases, with 10 bases left in between. Germline values: CDR1 GTSNPN, CDR2 SVGIG (reference sequence). The CDR3 reads CAWSKQTNSPLHF. The CDR3 nucleotides are TGTGCCTGGAGCAAACAGACCAATTCACCCCTCCACTTT.

CDR3 bases: TGTGCCAGCAGCTTCGCGGGGTCCAATGAGCAGTTCTTC. This translates into CASSFAGSNEQFF. This chain links TRBV11-3 with TRBJ2-1; tentative D call: TRBD2 (6 bases). Germline lookup yields CDR1 SGHNT and CDR2 YENEEA. V gave up 3 bases and J gave up 6 bases, with 9 bases separating them. The CDR3 runs to 13 residues.

With regard to this clone: The DNA is omitted, as the CDR3 cannot be located on it reliably, and the CDR3 follows TCRdb's listing. The rearrangement joins TRBV5-6 to TRBJ1-1; the table's D call of TRBD1 was not tested on the DNA. The CDR3 sequence runs 16 residues, both termini included. Germline lookup yields CDR1 SGHDT and CDR2 YYEEEE. This CDR3 is CASSFLWRQGSKEAFF.

In this sample, this clone turned up a few times. V gene TRBV7-8 combines with J gene TRBJ1-5, with 8 positions matching TRBD1. Germline V gene sequence: CDR1 SGHVS, CDR2 FQNEAQ. V dropped 1 base and J dropped 6; count of bases not matched to a gene: 5. This CDR3 spans 15 amino acids. CDR3 nucleotide sequence: TGTGCCAGCAGCTTAGGTCAGGGGGCAGGTCAGCCCCAGCATTTT. This sequence encodes CASSLGQGAGQPQHF.

This clone has just a few counts. Other DNA sequences in the sample encode the same CDR3. V usage is TRBV27 and J usage is TRBJ1-2; possible D gene TRBD1, 5 bases. The ends were cut back, 3 bases at V and 1 base at J, with 9 bases in the middle. Germline V gene sequence: CDR1 MNHEY, CDR2 SMNVEV (reference sequence). CDR3 length: 14 amino acids. The CDR3 spells CASSLAQGNYGYTF. The CDR3 DNA follows: TGTGCCAGCAGTTTGGCGCAGGGTAACTATGGCTACACCTTC.

The gene calls are TRBV7-9 and TRBJ1-2, with unresolved D. Germline CDR1 SEHNR, CDR2 FQNEAQ (reference sequence). There are 14 residues in the CDR3. Trimming cost V 5 bases and J 4 bases, with 14 bases left between them. The CDR3 spells CASSPRLGSYGYTF. In nucleotides, the CDR3 is TGTGCCAGCAGCCCCCGCCTGGGCTCCTATGGCTACACCTTC. The entire variable domain, with the rest obtained from reference TRBV7-9 and TRBJ1-2, is as follows: DTGVSQNPRHKITKRGQNVTFRCDPISEHNRLYWYRQTLGQGPEFLTYFQNEAQLEKSRLLSDRFSAERPKGSFSTLEIQRTEQGDSAMYLCASSPRLGSYGYTFGSGTRLTVV.

This sequence joins TRBV5-1 and TRBJ2-2, with 9 nucleotides matching TRBD2. Germline CDR1 SGHRS, CDR2 YFSETQ. This CDR3 has 17 amino acids. V shed 1 base, J shed 4 bases, and the junction held 8 bases outside the gene matches. The CDR3 DNA reads TGCGCCAGCAGCTTGTCGGCCCGCGGGGGGGTCACCGGGGAGCTGTTTTTT. Translating it yields CASSLSARGGVTGELFF.